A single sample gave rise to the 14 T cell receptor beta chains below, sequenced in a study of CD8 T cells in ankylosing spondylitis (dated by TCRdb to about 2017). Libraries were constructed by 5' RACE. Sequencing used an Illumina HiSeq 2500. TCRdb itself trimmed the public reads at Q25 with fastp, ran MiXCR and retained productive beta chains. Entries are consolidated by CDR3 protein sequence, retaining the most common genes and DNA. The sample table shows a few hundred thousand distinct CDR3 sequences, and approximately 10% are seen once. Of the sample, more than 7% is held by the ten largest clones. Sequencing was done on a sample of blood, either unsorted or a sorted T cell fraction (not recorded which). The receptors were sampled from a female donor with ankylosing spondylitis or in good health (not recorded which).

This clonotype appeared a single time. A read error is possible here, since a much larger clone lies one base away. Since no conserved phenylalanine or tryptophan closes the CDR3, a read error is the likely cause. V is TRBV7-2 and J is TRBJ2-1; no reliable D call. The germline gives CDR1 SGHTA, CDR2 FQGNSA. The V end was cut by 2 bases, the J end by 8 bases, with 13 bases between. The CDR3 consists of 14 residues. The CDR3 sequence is CASSLLRAHDEQFI. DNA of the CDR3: TGTGCCAGCAGCTTACTTAGGGCGCATGATGAGCAGTTCATC.

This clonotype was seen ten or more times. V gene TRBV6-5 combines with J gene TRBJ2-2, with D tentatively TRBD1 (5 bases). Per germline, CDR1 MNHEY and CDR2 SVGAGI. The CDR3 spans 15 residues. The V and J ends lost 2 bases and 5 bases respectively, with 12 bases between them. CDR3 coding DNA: TGTGCCAGCAGTTACGGGGCCCAACTGACCGGGGAGCTGTTTTTT. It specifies CASSYGAQLTGELFF.

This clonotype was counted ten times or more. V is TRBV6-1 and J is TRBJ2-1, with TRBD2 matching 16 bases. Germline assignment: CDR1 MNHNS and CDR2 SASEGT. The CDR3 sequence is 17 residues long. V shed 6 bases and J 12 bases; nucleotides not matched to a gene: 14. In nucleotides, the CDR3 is TGTGCCAGCAGGTCCGGGACTAGCGGGGGGGCAACAATTGGGCAGTTCTTC. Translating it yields CASRSGTSGGATIGQFF.

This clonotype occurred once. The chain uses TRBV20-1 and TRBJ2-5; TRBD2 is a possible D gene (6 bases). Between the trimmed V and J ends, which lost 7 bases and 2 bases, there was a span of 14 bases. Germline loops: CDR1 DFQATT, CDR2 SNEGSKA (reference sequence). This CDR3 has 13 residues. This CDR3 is CSVGGVGQETQYF. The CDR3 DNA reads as TGCAGTGTCGGGGGAGTCGGACAAGAGACCCAGTACTTC.

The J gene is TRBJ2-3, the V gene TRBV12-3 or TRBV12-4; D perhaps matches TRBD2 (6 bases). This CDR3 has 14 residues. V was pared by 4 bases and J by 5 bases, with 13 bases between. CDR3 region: CASSSGGMIDTQYF. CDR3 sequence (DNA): TGTGCCAGCAGTTCCGGCGGGATGATAGATACGCAGTATTTT.

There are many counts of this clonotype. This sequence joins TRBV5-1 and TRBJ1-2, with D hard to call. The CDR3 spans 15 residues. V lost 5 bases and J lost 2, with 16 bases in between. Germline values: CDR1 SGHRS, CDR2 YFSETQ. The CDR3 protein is CASRWTDTGNYGYTF. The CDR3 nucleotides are TGCGCCAGCAGATGGACGGATACTGGAAACTATGGCTACACCTTC.

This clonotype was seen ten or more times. The CDR3 region is CASSHYYNEQFF. The CDR3 DNA sequence: TGCGCCAGCAGCCACTACTACAATGAGCAGTTCTTC. The chain is built from TRBV4-3 and TRBJ2-1; D is undetermined. The CDR3 contains 12 residues. V was trimmed by 3 bases and J by 3 bases, leaving 3 bases between them. Germline lookup yields CDR1 LGHNA and CDR2 YSLEER.

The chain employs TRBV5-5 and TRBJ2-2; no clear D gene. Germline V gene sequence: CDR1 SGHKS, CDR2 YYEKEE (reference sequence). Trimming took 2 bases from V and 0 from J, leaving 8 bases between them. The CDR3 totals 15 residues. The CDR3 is CASSFWLSNTGELFF. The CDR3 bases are TGTGCCAGCAGCTTCTGGTTATCGAACACCGGGGAGCTGTTTTTT. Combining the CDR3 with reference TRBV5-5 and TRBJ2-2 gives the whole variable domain DAGVTQSPTHLIKTRGQQVTLRCSPISGHKSVSWYQQVLGQGPQFIFQYYEKEERGRGNFPDRFSARQFPNYSSELNVNALLLGDSALYLCASSFWLSNTGELFFGEGSRLTVL.

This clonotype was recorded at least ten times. The CDR3: CASSLTVFQEQFF. The DNA of the CDR3 is TGTGCCAGCAGCTTGACAGTTTTCCAAGAGCAGTTCTTC. The rearrangement links TRBV7-3 to TRBJ2-1; a weak D match, TRBD1 (5 bases). Trimming pared 3 bases from V and 10 bases from J, leaving 13 bases between. The CDR3 extends over 13 amino acids. Germline values: CDR1 SGHTA, CDR2 FQGTGA. The whole variable domain, remainder taken from reference TRBV7-3 and TRBJ2-1, is GAGVSQTPSNKVTEKGKYVELRCDPISGHTALYWYRQSLGQGPEFLIYFQGTGAADDSGLPNDRFFAVRPEGSVSTLKIQRTERGDSAVYLCASSLTVFQEQFFGPGTRLTVL.

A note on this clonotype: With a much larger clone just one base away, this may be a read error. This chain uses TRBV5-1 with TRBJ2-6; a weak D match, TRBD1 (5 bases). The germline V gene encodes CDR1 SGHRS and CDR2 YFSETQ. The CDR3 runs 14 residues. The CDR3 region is CASSPIVGASVLTF. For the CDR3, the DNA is TGCGCCAGCAGCCCCATCGTTGGGGCCAGCGTCCTGACTTTC.

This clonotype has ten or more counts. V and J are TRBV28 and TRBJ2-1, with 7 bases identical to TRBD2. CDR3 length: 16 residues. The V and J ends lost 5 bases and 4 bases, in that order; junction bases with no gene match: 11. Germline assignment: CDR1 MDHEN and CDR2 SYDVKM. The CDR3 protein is CASSPKRGLPYNEQFF. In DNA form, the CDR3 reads TGTGCCAGCAGTCCTAAGCGGGGTCTTCCATACAATGAGCAGTTCTTC.

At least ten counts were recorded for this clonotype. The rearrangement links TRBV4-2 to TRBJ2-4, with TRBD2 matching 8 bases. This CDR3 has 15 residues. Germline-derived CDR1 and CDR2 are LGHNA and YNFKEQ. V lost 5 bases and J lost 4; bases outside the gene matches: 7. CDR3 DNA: TGTGCCAGCAGCTTCGTGACTAGCGAGAAAAACATTCAGTACTTC. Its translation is CASSFVTSEKNIQYF.

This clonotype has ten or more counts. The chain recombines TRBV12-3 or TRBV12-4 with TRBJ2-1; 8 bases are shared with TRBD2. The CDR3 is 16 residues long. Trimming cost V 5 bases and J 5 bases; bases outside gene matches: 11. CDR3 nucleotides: TGTGCCAGCAGTGAACCTCCGGGACTAGTGGACAATGAGCAGTTCTTC. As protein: CASSEPPGLVDNEQFF.

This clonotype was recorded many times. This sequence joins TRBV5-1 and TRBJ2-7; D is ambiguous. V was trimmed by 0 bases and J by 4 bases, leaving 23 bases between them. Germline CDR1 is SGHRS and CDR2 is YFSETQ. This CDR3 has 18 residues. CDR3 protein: CASSLVSNYQRRAYEQYF. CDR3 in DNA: TGCGCCAGCAGCTTGGTATCTAACTACCAAAGACGGGCGTACGAGCAGTACTTC.